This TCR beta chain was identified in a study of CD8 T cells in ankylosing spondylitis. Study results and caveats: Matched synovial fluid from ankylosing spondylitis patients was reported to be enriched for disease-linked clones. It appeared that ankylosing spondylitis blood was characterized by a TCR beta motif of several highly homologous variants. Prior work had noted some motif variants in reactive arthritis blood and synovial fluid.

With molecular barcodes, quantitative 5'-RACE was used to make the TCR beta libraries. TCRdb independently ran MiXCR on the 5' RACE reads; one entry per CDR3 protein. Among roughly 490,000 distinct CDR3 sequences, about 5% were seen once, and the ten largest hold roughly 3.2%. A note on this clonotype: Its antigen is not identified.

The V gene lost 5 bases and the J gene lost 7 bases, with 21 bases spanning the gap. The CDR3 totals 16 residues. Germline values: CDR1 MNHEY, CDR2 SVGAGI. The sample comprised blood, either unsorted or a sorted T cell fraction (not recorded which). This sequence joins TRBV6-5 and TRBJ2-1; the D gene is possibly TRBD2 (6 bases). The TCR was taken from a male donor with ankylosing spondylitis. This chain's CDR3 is CASSHRGGGAGNEQFF. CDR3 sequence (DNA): TGTGCCAGCAGTCACCGGGGCGGCGGGGCGGGGAATGAGCAGTTCTTC.